The next 24 T cell receptor beta chains were all read from a single sample in a study of blood T cell repertoires in COVID-19. Sequencing was performed with immunoSEQ multiplex PCR; in TCRdb, only in-frame clones are kept and a portion is missing. The data show approximately 260,000 clones, with about nine tenths seen just once and approximately 7.9% held by the top ten. The sequenced sample was peripheral blood. These receptors came from a man in his 60s who had recovered from COVID-19.

The genes are TRBV5-1 and TRBJ2-7; D might be TRBD1 (6 bases). V dropped 3 bases and J dropped 2 bases, with 9 bases sitting between them. CDR3 length: 13 residues. Germline CDR1 and CDR2: SGHRS and YFSETQ. This CDR3 reads CASSSGDTYEQYV. The CDR3 DNA follows: TGCGCCAGCAGCTCCGGGGACACCTACGAGCAGTACGTC.

The chain combines TRBV6-4 with TRBJ1-2, with unresolved D. Germline V CDR1 and CDR2: MRHNA, SNTAGT. V was clipped by 0 bases and J by 8 bases, with 13 bases between them. The CDR3 runs 14 residues. The CDR3 reads CASSDSKSGRGYTF. CDR3 DNA: TGTGCCAGCAGTGACTCGAAATCTGGGCGAGGCTACACCTTC.

Notes on this clone: Within the sample, other DNA sequences also encode this same CDR3. J is TRBJ2-3 and V is TRBV6-5; 7 nucleotides align to TRBD2. CDR3 size: 14 residues. V shed 6 bases and J 4 bases; nucleotides not matched to a gene: 7. The germline V gene encodes CDR1 MNHEY and CDR2 SVGAGI. The CDR3 sequence is CASRRTSGADTQYF. CDR3 in DNA: TGTGCCAGCAGAAGGACTAGTGGGGCAGATACGCAGTATTTT.

The rearrangement joins TRBV18 to TRBJ1-5; no clear D. The germline V gene has CDR1 KGHSH and CDR2 LQKENI. The CDR3 is 13 residues long. Trimming pared 2 bases from V and 4 bases from J, leaving 6 bases between. The CDR3 loop is CASSPKRNQPQHF. The CDR3 DNA follows: TGTGCCAGCTCACCAAAGCGGAATCAGCCCCAGCATTTT.

The chain uses TRBV7-8 and TRBJ2-5; D is perhaps TRBD1 (5 bases). V lost 5 bases and J lost 5, with 15 bases in between. Germline CDR1 is SGHVS and CDR2 is FQNEAQ. The CDR3 is made up of 14 amino acids. The CDR3 protein is CASSLRALGETQYF. The CDR3 bases are TGTGCCAGCAGCCTCAGGGCGCTCGGGGAGACCCAGTACTTC.

The chain joins TRBV6-2 or TRBV6-3 to TRBJ2-5, with TRBD1 matching over 10 bases. CDR1 and CDR2 (germline): MNHEY, SVGEGT. J gave up 2 bases and V 2 bases, and 5 bases lay outside the gene matches. This CDR3 is 16 amino acids long. The CDR3 loop reads CASSYGGQGSQETQYF. The CDR3 DNA is TGTGCCAGCAGTTACGGGGGACAGGGGAGTCAAGAGACCCAGTACTTC.

V usage is TRBV25-1 and J usage is TRBJ2-4; a weak D match, TRBD1 (5 bases). Germline CDR1 and CDR2: MGHDK and SYGVNS. The V end lost 4 bases, the J end lost 0 bases, and 10 bases lay between the germline ends. The CDR3 is made up of 15 amino acids. The CDR3 bases are TGTGCCAGCAGTGCTAGGGGTCTAGCCAAAAACATTCAGTACTTC. This encodes CASSARGLAKNIQYF.

This clone appeared a few times. The rearrangement joins TRBV9 to TRBJ1-2; tentatively, D is TRBD1 (6 bases). Germline assignment: CDR1 SGDLS and CDR2 YYNGEE. The V gene lost 4 bases and the J gene lost 4 bases, with 14 bases spanning the gap. The CDR3 covers 14 residues. CDR3 coding DNA: TGTGCCAGCAGCCAGGGGAGGGGCTCCTATGGCTACACCTTC. This sequence encodes CASSQGRGSYGYTF. Full variable domain (outside the CDR3, taken from reference TRBV9 and TRBJ1-2): DSGVTQTPKHLITATGQRVTLRCSPRSGDLSVYWYQQSLDQGLQFLIQYYNGEERAKGNILERFSAQQFPDLHSELNLSSLELGDSALYFCASSQGRGSYGYTFGSGTRLTVV.

The rearrangement joins TRBV7-9 to TRBJ2-3; TRBD1 matches at 9 bases. CDR1 is SEHNR, CDR2 FQNEAQ, per germline (reference sequence). V trimming: 5 bases; J trimming: 2 bases; junction bases outside the gene matches: 8. The CDR3 covers 16 residues. As DNA, the CDR3 is TGTGCCAGCAGCCCAAACCGGGACAGGGACACAGATACGCAGTATTTT. It translates to CASSPNRDRDTDTQYF.

A single count supports this clone. The rearrangement uses TRBV12-3 or TRBV12-4 and TRBJ1-1; a possible D gene is TRBD1 (5 bases). The V end lost 2 bases, the J end lost 5 bases, and 9 bases lay between the germline ends. The CDR3 extends over 13 amino acids. CDR3 sequence: CASSLWGGTEAFF. As DNA, the CDR3 is TGTGCCAGCAGTTTATGGGGGGGTACTGAAGCTTTCTTT.

J is TRBJ1-5 and V is TRBV4-1; TRBD1 matches 7 bases. CDR1 MGHRA and CDR2 YSYEKL come from the germline V gene. The CDR3 spans 17 residues. V lost 4 bases to trimming and J lost 3 bases; unmatched junction nucleotides: 12. The CDR3 nucleotides are TGCGCCAGCAGCCTAGACCCGGGACAGAGCTACAATCAGCCCCAGCATTTT. Translated, it gives CASSLDPGQSYNQPQHF.

The gene calls are TRBV28 and TRBJ2-7; 7 nucleotides match TRBD2. V gave up 1 base and J gave up 0 bases; unmatched junction bases: 6. Germline V lookup: CDR1 MDHEN, CDR2 SYDVKM. This CDR3 spans 16 amino acids. The CDR3: CASSLSLAELSYEQYF. DNA of the CDR3: TGTGCCAGCAGTTTATCCCTAGCGGAACTCTCCTACGAGCAGTACTTC.

J is TRBJ1-2 and V is TRBV5-1; weak D call: TRBD1 (6 bases). The V and J ends lost 4 bases and 2 bases respectively, with 15 bases between them. The germline V gene has CDR1 SGHRS and CDR2 YFSETQ. The CDR3 has 15 amino acids. The chain's CDR3 is CASSLWDKGNYGYTF. CDR3 nucleotide sequence: TGCGCCAGCAGCCTTTGGGACAAAGGGAACTATGGCTACACCTTC. The entire variable domain, with the rest obtained from reference TRBV5-1 and TRBJ1-2, is as follows: KAGVTQTPRYLIKTRGQQVTLSCSPISGHRSVSWYQQTPGQGLQFLFEYFSETQRNKGNFPGRFSGRQFSNSRSEMNVSTLELGDSALYLCASSLWDKGNYGYTFGSGTRLTVV.

The rearrangement joins TRBV24-1 to TRBJ2-2, with 13 bases matching TRBD2. The CDR3 runs to 15 residues. Per germline, CDR1 KGHDR and CDR2 SFDVKD. V was pared by 5 bases and J by 6 bases, with 2 bases of the junction left unmatched. The CDR3 nucleotides are TGTGCCACCAGTGCCGGGACTAGCGGGGCCGGGGAGCTGTTTTTT. This translates into CATSAGTSGAGELFF.

The chain uses TRBV18 and TRBJ2-3, with unresolved D. The CDR3 has 16 amino acids. CDR1 is KGHSH, CDR2 LQKENI, per germline. With 8 bases removed from V and 5 bases from J, the gap between germline ends came to 23 bases. The CDR3 loop reads CASQRPGYLTQDTQYF. CDR3 nucleotides: TGTGCCAGCCAAAGACCCGGTTATTTGACACAAGATACGCAGTATTTT. Combining the CDR3 with reference TRBV18 and TRBJ2-3 gives the whole variable domain NAGVMQNPRHLVRRRGQEARLRCSPMKGHSHVYWYRQLPEEGLKFMVYLQKENIIDESGMPKERFSAEFPKEGPSILRIQQVVRGDSAAYFCASQRPGYLTQDTQYFGPGTRLTVL.

The chain has TRBV5-1 and TRBJ2-3; TRBD1 might be the D (5 bases). V was cut by 1 base and J by 0 bases, with 9 bases left in between. The CDR3 sequence is 15 residues long. Germline lookup yields CDR1 SGHRS and CDR2 YFSETQ. CDR3 sequence reads: CASSLQGDSTDTQYF. CDR3 bases: TGCGCCAGCAGCTTGCAAGGGGATAGCACAGATACGCAGTATTTT.

CDR3 DNA: TGTGCCAGCAGCCTACCCGGCGGGACAGGGTCTTCCAATGAGCAGTTCTTC. This translates into CASSLPGGTGSSNEQFF. This chain connects TRBV3-1 (or the pseudogene TRBV3-2) to TRBJ2-1, with 9 bases that match TRBD1. Germline values: CDR1 LGHDT, CDR2 YNNKEL (reference sequence). This CDR3 has 17 residues. V shed 4 bases, J shed 6 bases, and the junction held 13 bases outside the gene matches.

The V gene is TRBV11-2, the J gene TRBJ1-1; D possibly corresponds to TRBD1 (5 bases). The CDR3 runs 15 residues. Germline-derived CDR1 and CDR2 are SGHAT and FQNNGV. V was shortened by 1 base and J by 5 bases, with 14 bases between the two germline ends. CDR3 bases: TGTGCCAGCAGCTTAGTTGCCGGGGGGAGTACTGAAGCTTTCTTT. Residues: CASSLVAGGSTEAFF.

The chain carries TRBV5-1 and TRBJ2-1; 9 nucleotides agree with TRBD1. Germline trimming cut 0 bases from V and 10 bases from J; bases unmatched to any gene: 8. CDR3 length equals 15 residues. The germline gives CDR1 SGHRS, CDR2 YFSETQ. The CDR3 region has the DNA TGCGCCAGCAGCTTGGAGTCGGACAGGGGCCAAGAGCAGTTCTTC. Translation gives CASSLESDRGQEQFF.

The CDR3 coding sequence is TGTGCCAGAAGCTTTTCCGAACAGGGGGTATACAGCACCATATATTTT. This encodes CARSFSEQGVYSTIYF. J is TRBJ1-3 and V is TRBV5-3; 8 bases are a match to TRBD1. TRBV5-3 is treated as an ORF (open reading frame) with a function not yet certain. Losses at the gene ends were 2 bases for V and 9 bases for J; bases not matched to a gene: 13. The CDR3 consists of 16 residues.

V usage is TRBV2 and J usage is TRBJ2-3; a possible D gene is TRBD2 (6 bases). The CDR3 loop spans 16 amino acids. Germline V lookup: CDR1 SNHLY, CDR2 FYNNEI. V was shortened by 2 bases and J by 4 bases, with 16 bases between the two germline ends. CDR3 DNA sequence: TGTGCCAGCAGTGAATATTGGAGGGTAGGGGCAGATACGCAGTATTTT. Its translation is CASSEYWRVGADTQYF.

The genes are TRBV10-3 and TRBJ1-1; 8 bases fit TRBD1. CDR3 length equals 13 residues. Germline values: CDR1 ENHRY, CDR2 SYGVKD. The V and J ends lost 9 bases and 0 bases, in that order; junction bases with no gene match: 3. CDR3 sequence reads: CAINRGMNTEAFF. The DNA of the CDR3 is TGTGCCATAAACAGGGGGATGAACACTGAAGCTTTCTTT.

The V gene is TRBV7-2, the J gene TRBJ1-5; tentative D call: TRBD1 (5 bases). Trimming took off 3 bases at V and 7 bases at J, with 13 bases between the two ends. This CDR3 comprises 14 residues. The V gene's germline CDR1 is SGHTA and CDR2 FQGNSA. The CDR3 DNA sequence: TGTGCCAGCAGCTTTTCAACGGGGGGACAGCCCCAGCATTTT. Translation: CASSFSTGGQPQHF.

The chain is built from TRBV19 and TRBJ2-2, with D perhaps TRBD2 (6 bases). Germline V gene data show CDR1 as LNHDA and CDR2 as SQIVND (reference sequence). V dropped 11 bases and J dropped 5 bases, with 12 bases sitting between them. The CDR3 loop spans 12 amino acids. CDR3 residues: CAVERGTGELFF. The DNA of the CDR3 is TGTGCCGTCGAACGGGGGACCGGGGAGCTGTTTTTT.